One sample yielded the 28 T cell receptor beta chains listed below, sequenced in a study of cytomegalovirus exposure and HLA in healthy donors. Use of 60 Vbeta and 13 Jbeta primers characterized the PCR. Assay used: immunoSEQ multiplex PCR; TCRdb lists only in-frame clones, some missing. The data show 130,000 to 150,000 clones, 70% to 75% seen once. Sequencing was performed on PBMCs. All receptors come from a human donor in good health.

This rearrangement joins TRBV7-9 to TRBJ2-1; 10 bases fit TRBD1. V dropped 5 bases and J dropped 5; count of bases not matched to a gene: 6. The CDR3 runs 15 residues. Germline assignment: CDR1 SEHNR and CDR2 FQNEAQ (reference sequence). CDR3 loop: CASSPRTGGHNEQFF. The DNA of the CDR3 is TGTGCCAGCAGCCCAAGGACAGGGGGGCACAATGAGCAGTTCTTC.

The chain joins TRBV19 to TRBJ1-4; 7 positions match TRBD1. V shed 7 bases, J shed 0 bases, and the junction held 5 bases outside the gene matches. CDR1 and CDR2 from the germline V gene are LNHDA and SQIVND (reference sequence). The CDR3 extends over 15 amino acids. The CDR3, as DNA: TGTGCCAGTAACACAGGGGAAGCAACTAATGAAAAACTGTTTTTT. Translation gives CASNTGEATNEKLFF. The full variable domain, with the rest looked up from reference TRBV19 and TRBJ1-4, is DGGITQSPKYLFRKEGQNVTLSCEQNLNHDAMYWYRQDPGQGLRLIYYSQIVNDFQKGDIAEGYSVSREKKESFPLTVTSAQKNPTAFYLCASNTGEATNEKLFFGSGTQLSVL.

The chain couples TRBV5-4 to TRBJ2-7, with D possibly TRBD1 on 6 matching bases. Germline lookup yields CDR1 SGHNT and CDR2 YYREEE (reference sequence). The length of the CDR3 is 15 residues. V was shortened by 4 bases and J by 3 bases, with 17 bases between the two germline ends. CDR3: CASSLQTGAYYEQYF. The CDR3 coding sequence is TGTGCCAGCAGCCTCCAGACAGGTGCTTACTACGAGCAGTACTTC.

The chain couples TRBV6-5 to TRBJ2-5; 7 bases align to TRBD1. Unmatched junction bases numbered 6, after V lost 0 bases and J lost 5 bases. Looked up from germline, CDR1 is MNHEY and CDR2 is SVGAGI. This CDR3 spans 15 amino acids. As DNA, the CDR3 is TGTGCCAGCAGTTACTCGAAAGGGGGCTTGGAGACCCAGTACTTC. Translated: CASSYSKGGLETQYF.

J is TRBJ2-7 and V is TRBV19; 7 bases align to TRBD1. Germline lookup yields CDR1 LNHDA and CDR2 SQIVND (reference sequence). The CDR3 loop spans 14 amino acids. Unmatched junction bases numbered 6, after V lost 5 bases and J lost 2 bases. The CDR3, as DNA: TGTGCCAGTAGTGAACAGGGGCACCCCTACGAGCAGTACTTC. Protein sequence: CASSEQGHPYEQYF.

The V call is TRBV7-9, the J call TRBJ2-5; 7 bases are a match to TRBD1. The germline CDR1 and CDR2 sequences are SEHNR and FQNEAQ (reference sequence). The CDR3 is 13 amino acids. V gave up 4 bases and J gave up 2 bases; unmatched junction bases: 1. The CDR3: CASSWGQQETQYF. The CDR3 nucleotides read TGTGCCAGCAGCTGGGGACAGCAAGAGACCCAGTACTTC. Based on the CDR3 plus reference TRBV7-9 and TRBJ2-5, the full variable domain is DTGVSQNPRHKITKRGQNVTFRCDPISEHNRLYWYRQTLGQGPEFLTYFQNEAQLEKSRLLSDRFSAERPKGSFSTLEIQRTEQGDSAMYLCASSWGQQETQYFGPGTRLLVL.

The rearrangement links TRBV7-9 to TRBJ2-5; the match to TRBD1 covers 7 bases. This CDR3 spans 13 amino acids. The V gene's germline CDR1 is SEHNR and CDR2 FQNEAQ (reference sequence). The ends lost 6 bases at V and 5 bases at J; junction bases unmatched: 6. As DNA, the CDR3 is TGTGCCAGCAGACAGGGGCGCTTGGAGACCCAGTACTTC. This sequence encodes CASRQGRLETQYF. The complete variable domain, with remaining parts taken from reference TRBV7-9 and TRBJ2-5, reads DTGVSQNPRHKITKRGQNVTFRCDPISEHNRLYWYRQTLGQGPEFLTYFQNEAQLEKSRLLSDRFSAERPKGSFSTLEIQRTEQGDSAMYLCASRQGRLETQYFGPGTRLLVL.

The J gene is TRBJ2-7, the V gene TRBV7-8; 11 bases agree with TRBD2. Germline assignment: CDR1 SGHVS and CDR2 FQNEAQ. The junction had 3 bases not matched to a gene; V was cut back by 0 bases and J by 2 bases. The length of the CDR3 is 16 residues. The DNA of the CDR3 is TGTGCCAGCAGCTTAGCGCCTAGCGGGGGGCCCTACGAGCAGTACTTC. Its protein product is CASSLAPSGGPYEQYF. The variable domain in full, completed from reference TRBV7-8 and TRBJ2-7, reads GAGVSQSPRYKVAKRGQDVALRCDPISGHVSLFWYQQALGQGPEFLTYFQNEAQLDKSGLPSDRFFAERPEGSVSTLKIQRTQQEDSAVYLCASSLAPSGGPYEQYFGPGTRLTVT.

The chain is built from TRBV7-8 and TRBJ1-5, with no clear D. Germline lookup yields CDR1 SGHVS and CDR2 FQNEAQ. V was cut by 5 bases and J by 3 bases, with 11 bases left in between. The CDR3 spans 14 residues. The CDR3 sequence is CASSLPAPNQPQHF. DNA for the CDR3: TGTGCCAGCAGCCTACCCGCGCCCAATCAGCCCCAGCATTTT.

The chain uses TRBV27 and TRBJ2-7, with a possible D match to TRBD1 (6 bases). The CDR3 has 15 residues. Deletions cut 2 bases from V and 6 bases from J, with 17 bases between. In germline, CDR1 is MNHEY, CDR2 SMNVEV (reference sequence). DNA of the CDR3: TGTGCCAGCAGTTTAACTCCGACAGGCCTTGTCGAGCAGTACTTC. This codes for CASSLTPTGLVEQYF.

The chain has TRBV5-1 and TRBJ2-1; D gene ambiguous. The CDR3 is 14 residues long. The germline V gene encodes CDR1 SGHRS and CDR2 YFSETQ. Trimming pared 1 base from V and 7 bases from J, leaving 12 bases between. The CDR3 nucleotides are TGCGCCAGCAGCTTGTCGCGGTTTCTTAATGAGCAGTTCTTC. It encodes CASSLSRFLNEQFF.

The chain uses TRBV6-4 and TRBJ2-5; 8 positions match TRBD1. Trimming at V came to 3 bases and at J to 4 bases, leaving 13 bases not matched to a gene. CDR1 is MRHNA and CDR2 is SNTAGT in the germline V gene. The length of the CDR3 is 17 residues. CDR3 protein: CASSDYGQGGHRETQYF. CDR3 coding DNA: TGTGCCAGCAGTGATTATGGACAGGGCGGGCATAGAGAGACCCAGTACTTC.

The V and J genes are TRBV7-6 and TRBJ2-5; 7 bases fit TRBD1. TRBJ2-7 explains the end of the DNA better; the J call may be wrong. The CDR3 has 12 amino acids. The germline CDR1 and CDR2 sequences are SGHVS and FNYEAQ. CDR3 residues: CASGTGVYEQYF. The CDR3 coding sequence is TGTGCCAGCGGAACAGGGGTTTACGAGCAGTACTTC.

This chain's CDR3 is CASSLSGRTEAFF. The CDR3 DNA follows: TGTGCCAGCAGTTTATCGGGGCGGACTGAAGCTTTCTTT. J is TRBJ1-1 and V is TRBV27, with a possible D match to TRBD1 (5 bases). The CDR3 totals 13 residues. The germline CDR1 and CDR2 sequences are MNHEY and SMNVEV (reference sequence). V shed 0 bases and J shed 5 bases, with 7 bases lying between them.

The rearrangement joins TRBV18 to TRBJ1-1; D gene uncertain. Germline CDR1 is KGHSH and CDR2 is LQKENI. The ends were cut back, 5 bases at V and 0 bases at J, with 13 bases in the middle. The CDR3 has 15 residues. CDR3: CASSMEPGMNTEAFF. The DNA for the CDR3 is TGTGCCAGCTCAATGGAGCCTGGTATGAACACTGAAGCTTTCTTT.

The rearrangement links TRBV21-1 to TRBJ1-1. TRBV21-1 is classified as a pseudogene. This CDR3 is 15 amino acids long. CDR3 residues: CASSPRGGEDTEAFF. The CDR3 DNA reads as TGTGCCAGCAGCCCTCGAGGGGGGGAGGACACTGAAGCTTTCTTT.

This clone was detected a few times. This chain joins TRBV28 and TRBJ1-6; no clear D. The CDR3 has 13 amino acids. Trimming stripped 3 bases from V and 9 bases from J, with 9 bases between. Per the germline V gene, CDR1 is MDHEN and CDR2 is SYDVKM. As DNA, the CDR3 is TGTGCCAGCAGTTTTTCTCCGCGTTCACCCCTCCACTTT. Translation: CASSFSPRSPLHF.

The chain recombines TRBV6-6 with TRBJ2-4, with 11 bases lining up with TRBD1. Trimming at V came to 11 bases and at J to 1 base, leaving 7 bases not matched to a gene. From germline, CDR1 is MNHNY and CDR2 SVGAGI (reference sequence). The CDR3 contains 15 residues. CDR3 residues: CAVEGQGAAKNIQYF. CDR3 nucleotides: TGTGCCGTCGAAGGACAGGGGGCGGCCAAAAACATTCAGTACTTC.

This clone appeared a single time. Relative to the germline gene, one junction end is altered; a read error may explain this. This chain connects TRBV4-1 to TRBJ1-5; a weak D match, TRBD1 (6 bases). This CDR3 is built from 15 residues. Looked up from germline, CDR1 is MGHRA and CDR2 is YSYEKL. The CDR3 coding sequence is TGCGCCAGCAGCGAAGAGGGGGGTATGGTTCAGCCCCAGCATTTT. Translation gives CASSEEGGMVQPQHF.

V usage is TRBV12-5 and J usage is TRBJ2-7; TRBD2 aligns across 7 bases. The CDR3 is 17 residues long. V was pared by 1 base and J by 6 bases, with 15 bases of the junction left unmatched. Germline CDR1 and CDR2: LGHNT and FRNRAP. The DNA for the CDR3 is TGTGCTAGTGGTTTGGCCCCCCTCGGCGGGAGCATCTTCGAGCAGTACTTC. Translation: CASGLAPLGGSIFEQYF.

This clone was observed a few times. This rearrangement joins TRBV14 to TRBJ2-3; TRBD2 matches at 9 bases. There are 14 residues in the CDR3. V lost 7 bases and J lost 2; bases outside the gene matches: 4. Germline-derived CDR1 and CDR2 are SGHDN and FVKESK. The CDR3 loop reads CASNLAGITDTQYF. The CDR3 region has the DNA TGTGCCAGCAACCTAGCGGGGATCACAGATACGCAGTATTTT.

The chain carries TRBV5-6 and TRBJ1-1, with D possibly matching TRBD1 (5 bases). Germline V lookup: CDR1 SGHDT, CDR2 YYEEEE. There are 13 residues in the CDR3. Trimming left V 4 bases short and J 0 bases short, with 7 bases between. The CDR3 nucleotides are TGTGCCAGCAGCCGACAGTTGAACACTGAAGCTTTCTTT. This codes for CASSRQLNTEAFF.

This clone was counted between two and nine times. The chain employs TRBV15 and TRBJ2-3, with 7 bases fitting TRBD2. V was pared by 1 base and J by 8 bases, with 0 bases of the junction left unmatched. CDR1 and CDR2 (germline): LNHNV, YYDKDF (reference sequence). The CDR3 length is 12 residues. Written as DNA, the CDR3 is TGTGCCACCAGCAGAGGCGGGGGTACGCAGTATTTT. This sequence encodes CATSRGGGTQYF. Drawing the rest from reference TRBV15 and TRBJ2-3, the complete variable domain is DAMVIQNPRYQVTQFGKPVTLSCSQTLNHNVMYWYQQKSSQAPKLLFHYYDKDFNNEADTPDNFQSRRPNTSFCFLDIRSPGLGDTAMYLCATSRGGGTQYFGPGTRLTVL.

The chain uses TRBV7-3 and TRBJ2-5; D is perhaps TRBD2 (6 bases). The CDR3 is 15 residues long. Per the germline V gene, CDR1 is SGHTA and CDR2 is FQGTGA. Deletions cut 1 base from V and 2 bases from J, with 11 bases between. The CDR3 here is CASSLSGNLQETQYF. The CDR3 DNA reads TGTGCCAGCAGCTTAAGCGGGAACTTACAAGAGACCCAGTACTTC. The full variable domain, rest sourced from reference TRBV7-3 and TRBJ2-5, is GAGVSQTPSNKVTEKGKYVELRCDPISGHTALYWYRQSLGQGPEFLIYFQGTGAADDSGLPNDRFFAVRPEGSVSTLKIQRTERGDSAVYLCASSLSGNLQETQYFGPGTRLLVL.

This chain joins TRBV27 and TRBJ1-2; 11 nucleotides line up with TRBD1. V lost 4 bases and J lost 6; bases outside the gene matches: 7. This CDR3 is built from 15 residues. Germline V lookup: CDR1 MNHEY, CDR2 SMNVEV (reference sequence). CDR3: CASSWGTGGLDGYTF. CDR3 nucleotides: TGTGCCAGCAGTTGGGGGACAGGGGGACTGGATGGCTACACCTTC.

The V gene is TRBV7-9, the J gene TRBJ1-2, with a weak D call TRBD1 (5 bases). This CDR3 has 14 residues. The V and J ends lost 5 bases and 5 bases respectively, with 15 bases between them. Looked up from germline, CDR1 is SEHNR and CDR2 is FQNEAQ (reference sequence). CDR3 bases: TGTGCCAGCAGCCCTTCCGGGGGGGAGTATGGCTACACCTTC. Its translation: CASSPSGGEYGYTF.

This chain joins TRBV2 and TRBJ2-7; D call uncertain. The V end was cut by 10 bases, the J end by 2 bases, with 12 bases between. The CDR3 is made up of 12 amino acids. Per the germline V gene, CDR1 is SNHLY and CDR2 is FYNNEI. The DNA for the CDR3 is TGTGCCACCGTGAGGTATCCCTACGAGCAGTACTTC. Translated, it gives CATVRYPYEQYF. Using reference TRBV2 and TRBJ2-7 for the parts outside the CDR3, the full variable domain is EPEVTQTPSHQVTQMGQEVILRCVPISNHLYFYWYRQILGQKVEFLVSFYNNEISEKSEIFDDQFSVERPDGSNFTLKIRSTKLEDSAMYFCATVRYPYEQYFGPGTRLTVT.

The gene calls are TRBV29-1 and TRBJ1-1; D is ambiguous. There are 11 residues in the CDR3. Germline CDR1 SQVTM, CDR2 ANQGSEA. The CDR3 is CIPDSNTEAFF. The DNA for the CDR3 is TGCATCCCGGACTCGAACACTGAAGCTTTCTTT.